Listed below are T cell receptor beta chains from one sample, sequenced in a study of OX40 agonist ivuxolimab in advanced cancers. Using immunoSEQ multiplex PCR, the repertoire was profiled, and TCRdb retains in-frame clones only, with some absent. This table has approximately 66,000 clones, around 85% appearing once. Specimen: CD4+ or CD8+ T cells sorted from blood, collected in a trial of the OX40 agonist ivuxolimab. Receptor source: an adult with an advanced solid tumor such as melanoma, head and neck, liver or kidney cancer. The CDR3 runs from the conserved cysteine through the conserved F or W. Fields, in order: V gene, J gene, D gene, clone size, CDR3 length, CDR3 protein, CDR3 DNA. A D gene is named only where the DNA matches it firmly. Some rows mark clone size as missing; the rest say once, few, many or name a class of expanded clone.

TRBV13	TRBJ2-7	.	.	13	CASSHDRNYEQYF	TGTGCCAGCAGTCATGACAGGAACTACGAGCAGTACTTC
TRBV19	TRBJ2-5	TRBD1	.	14	CASSITGVGETQYF	TGTGCCAGTAGTATTACAGGGGTAGGGGAGACCCAGTACTTC
TRBV7-6	TRBJ2-3	.	.	16	CASSSRLEISTDTQYF	TGTGCCAGCAGCTCCCGACTCGAGATTAGCACAGATACGCAGTATTTT
TRBV19	TRBJ1-2	.	.	14	CASSIRTANYGYTF	TGTGCCAGTAGTATCAGGACAGCTAACTATGGCTACACCTTC
TRBV11-3	TRBJ1-1	.	.	13	CASSWTVNTEAFF	TGTGCCAGCAGCTGGACGGTGAACACTGAAGCTTTCTTT
TRBV7-2	TRBJ1-6	.	few	13	CASSGEGFSPLHF	TGTGCCAGCAGCGGGGAGGGGTTTTCACCCCTCCACTTT
TRBV28	TRBJ2-3	TRBD2	.	15	CASSSLSGGADTQYF	TGTGCCAGCAGTTCACTTAGCGGGGGGGCAGATACGCAGTATTTT
TRBV7-9	TRBJ2-3	TRBD1	.	15	CASSPDRGLTDTQYF	TGTGCCAGCAGCCCTGACAGGGGTTTAACAGATACGCAGTATTTT
TRBV2	TRBJ2-1	.	few	16	CASRADSPNLYNEQFF	TGTGCCAGCAGAGCTGACTCCCCGAACCTCTACAATGAGCAGTTCTTC
TRBV5-1	TRBJ2-5	TRBD1	.	16	CASRYRTGETQETQYF	TGCGCCAGCAGGTACCGGACAGGGGAAACCCAGGAGACCCAGTACTTC
TRBV5-5	TRBJ2-7	TRBD1	.	16	CASSFLSGTGTYEQYF	TGTGCCAGCAGCTTCTTGAGCGGGACAGGGACCTACGAGCAGTACTTC
TRBV27	TRBJ2-1	.	.	13	CASSLSPESEQFF	TGTGCCAGCAGTTTATCGCCCGAGAGTGAGCAGTTCTTC
TRBV15	TRBJ1-4	.	once	12	CATSGSNEKLFF	TGTGCCACCAGCGGATCAAATGAAAAACTGTTTTTT
TRBV10-3	TRBJ1-6	TRBD1	.	13	CAGADRDGSPLHF	TGTGCCGGGGCAGACAGGGACGGATCACCCCTCCACTTT
TRBV5-1	TRBJ2-3	.	.	13	CASSLLAVDTQYF	TGCGCCAGCAGCTTGTTAGCCGTGGATACGCAGTATTTT
TRBV28	TRBJ1-4	.	.	15	CASSRKTGGNEKLFF	TGTGCCAGCAGCCGCAAGACAGGCGGTAATGAAAAACTGTTTTTT
TRBV5-1	TRBJ2-7	.	.	13	CASSEDSPYEQYF	TGCGCCAGCTCTGAGGACAGTCCCTACGAGCAGTACTTC
TRBV19	TRBJ1-2	TRBD1	few	16	CASSPSGTGSSWGYTF	TGTGCCAGTAGTCCCTCCGGGACAGGGAGTTCGTGGGGCTACACCTTC
TRBV7-9	TRBJ1-2	.	.	14	CASRASGAFYGYTF	TGTGCCAGCAGGGCCTCAGGGGCCTTCTATGGCTACACCTTC
TRBV20-1	TRBJ1-4	.	.	11	CSAASGEKLFF	TGCAGTGCTGCTTCGGGGGAGAAACTGTTTTTT
TRBV7-8	TRBJ1-2	.	.	15	CASSSQASGDYGYTF	TGTGCCAGCAGTTCCCAAGCCTCAGGGGACTATGGCTACACCTTC
TRBV6-1	TRBJ1-2	.	.	14	CASSEGNNPYGYTF	TGTGCCAGCAGTGAAGGGAACAACCCCTATGGCTACACCTTC
TRBV5-1	TRBJ2-1	.	.	15	CASSFLAGWENEQFF	TGCGCCAGCAGCTTTTTGGCTGGGTGGGAGAATGAGCAGTTCTTC